This T cell receptor beta chain was recovered during a study of early T cells in non-severe SARS-CoV-2 infection. In the library, individual cDNA molecules carried attached unique molecular identifiers. TCRdb reprocessed the 5' RACE reads with MiXCR, giving one entry per CDR3 protein. The top ten hold roughly 10% of the sample, which has some 21,000 distinct CDR3 sequences, 5.3% seen once. This clonotype was seen many times. Germline CDR1 is SGDLS and CDR2 is YYNGEE. CDR3 length: 14 amino acids. V lost 4 bases and J 8 bases, leaving 15 bases between the germline ends. The rearrangement uses TRBV9 and TRBJ2-2; D possibly matches TRBD1 or TRBD2 (5 bases each). The sequence came from an adult who was a healthcare worker with PCR-confirmed SARS-CoV-2 infection or an uninfected control (not recorded which). Sequenced sample: whole blood. As DNA, the CDR3 is TGTGCCAGCAGCCCGAGGGACCGGCGAGGGGAGCTGTTTTTT. Translating gives CASSPRDRRGELFF. Filled out from reference TRBV9 and TRBJ2-2, the complete variable domain reads DSGVTQTPKHLITATGQRVTLRCSPRSGDLSVYWYQQSLDQGLQFLIQYYNGEERAKGNILERFSAQQFPDLHSELNLSSLELGDSALYFCASSPRDRRGELFFGEGSRLTVL.